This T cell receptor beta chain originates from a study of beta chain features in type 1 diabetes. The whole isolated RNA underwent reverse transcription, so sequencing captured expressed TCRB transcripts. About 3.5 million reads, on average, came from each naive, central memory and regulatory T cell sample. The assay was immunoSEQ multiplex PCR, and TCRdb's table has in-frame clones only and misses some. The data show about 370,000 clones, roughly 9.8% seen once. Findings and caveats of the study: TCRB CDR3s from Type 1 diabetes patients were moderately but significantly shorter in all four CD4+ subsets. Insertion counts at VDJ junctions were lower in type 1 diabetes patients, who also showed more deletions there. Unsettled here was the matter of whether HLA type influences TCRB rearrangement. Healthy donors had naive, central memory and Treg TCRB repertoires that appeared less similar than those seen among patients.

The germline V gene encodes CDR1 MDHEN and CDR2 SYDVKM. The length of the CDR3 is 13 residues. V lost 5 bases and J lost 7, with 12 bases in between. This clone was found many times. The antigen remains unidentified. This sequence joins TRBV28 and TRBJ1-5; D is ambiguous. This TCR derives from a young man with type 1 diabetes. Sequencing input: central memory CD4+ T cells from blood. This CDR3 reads CASSPLPSQPQHF. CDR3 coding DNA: TGTGCCAGCAGTCCACTCCCCTCGCAGCCCCAGCATTTT.